This T cell receptor beta chain was identified in a study of blood T cell repertoires in COVID-19. For the study at large: Samples of COVID-19 (acute and convalescent) were obtained from the United States, Italy and Spain. PBMCs, B-cell-depleted T cells, or T cells provided the cDNA or gDNA that made up the material.

Germline V gene sequence: CDR1 LGHDT, CDR2 YNNKEL (reference sequence). The CDR3 covers 14 residues. J lost 4 bases, V lost 8 bases, and 7 bases had no gene match. In the original processing: Counts of nucleated cells, estimated from reference gene primer amplification, were obtained. Assay: immunoSEQ multiplex PCR; the TCRdb copy retains only in-frame clones and omits some. V, J and clone size were drawn from that table, and D and trimming were deduced from the DNA. Here the sample spans 120,000 or so clones, roughly 84% being singletons. This rearrangement joins TRBV3-1 (or the pseudogene TRBV3-2) to TRBJ2-3; 9 bases match TRBD2. The sample was peripheral blood. This clonotype was obtained from a man aged 55 to 70 with acute or convalescent COVID-19. CDR3 amino acids: CASLISGRPDTQYF. In nucleotides, the CDR3 is TGTGCCAGCCTCATTAGCGGGAGACCAGATACGCAGTATTTT.